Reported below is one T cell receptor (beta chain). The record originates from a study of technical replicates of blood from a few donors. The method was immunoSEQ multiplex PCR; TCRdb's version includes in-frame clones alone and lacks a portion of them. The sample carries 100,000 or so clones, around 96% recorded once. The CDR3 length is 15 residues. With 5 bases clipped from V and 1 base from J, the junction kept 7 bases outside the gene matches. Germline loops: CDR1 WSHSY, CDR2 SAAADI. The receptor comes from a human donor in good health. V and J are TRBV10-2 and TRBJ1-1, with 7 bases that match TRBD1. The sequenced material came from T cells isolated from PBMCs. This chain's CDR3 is CASSLTGTANTEAFF. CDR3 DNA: TGCGCCAGCAGTCTTACCGGGACAGCGAACACTGAAGCTTTCTTT.